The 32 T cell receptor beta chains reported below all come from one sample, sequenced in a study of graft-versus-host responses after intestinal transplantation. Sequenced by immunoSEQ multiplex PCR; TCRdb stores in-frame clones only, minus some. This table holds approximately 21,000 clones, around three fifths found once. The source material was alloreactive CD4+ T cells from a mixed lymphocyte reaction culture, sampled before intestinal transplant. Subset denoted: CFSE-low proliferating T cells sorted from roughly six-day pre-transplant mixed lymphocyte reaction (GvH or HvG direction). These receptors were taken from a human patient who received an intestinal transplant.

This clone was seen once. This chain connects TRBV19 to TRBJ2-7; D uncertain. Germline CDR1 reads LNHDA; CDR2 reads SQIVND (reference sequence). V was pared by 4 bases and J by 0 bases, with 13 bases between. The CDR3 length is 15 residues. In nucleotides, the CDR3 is TGTGCCAGTAGTAGATCCGGAGCCACCTCCTACGAGCAGTACTTC. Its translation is CASSRSGATSYEQYF.

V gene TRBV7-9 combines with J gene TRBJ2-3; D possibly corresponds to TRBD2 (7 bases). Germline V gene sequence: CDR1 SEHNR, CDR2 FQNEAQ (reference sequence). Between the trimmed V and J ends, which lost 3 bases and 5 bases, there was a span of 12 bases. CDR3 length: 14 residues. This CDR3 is CASSFRGAGDTQYF. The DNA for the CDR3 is TGTGCCAGCAGCTTCCGGGGGGCAGGAGATACGCAGTATTTT.

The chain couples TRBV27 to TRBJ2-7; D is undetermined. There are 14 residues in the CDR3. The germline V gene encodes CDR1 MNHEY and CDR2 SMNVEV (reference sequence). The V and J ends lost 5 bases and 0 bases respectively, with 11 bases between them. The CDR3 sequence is CASSPWAVSYEQYF. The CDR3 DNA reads TGTGCCAGCAGTCCCTGGGCCGTCTCCTACGAGCAGTACTTC.

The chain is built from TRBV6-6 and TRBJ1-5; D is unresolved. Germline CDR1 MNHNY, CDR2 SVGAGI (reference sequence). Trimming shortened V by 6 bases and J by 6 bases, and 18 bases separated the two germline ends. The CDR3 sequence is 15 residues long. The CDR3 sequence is CASREMGSHGQPQHF. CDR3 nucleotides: TGTGCCAGCAGGGAGATGGGGAGTCATGGTCAGCCCCAGCATTTT.

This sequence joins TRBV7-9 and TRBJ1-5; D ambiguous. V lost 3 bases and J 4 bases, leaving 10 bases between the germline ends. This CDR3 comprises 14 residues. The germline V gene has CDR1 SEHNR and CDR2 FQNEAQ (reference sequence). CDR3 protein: CASSFGSANQPQHF. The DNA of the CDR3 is TGTGCCAGCAGCTTCGGTTCCGCGAATCAGCCCCAGCATTTT.

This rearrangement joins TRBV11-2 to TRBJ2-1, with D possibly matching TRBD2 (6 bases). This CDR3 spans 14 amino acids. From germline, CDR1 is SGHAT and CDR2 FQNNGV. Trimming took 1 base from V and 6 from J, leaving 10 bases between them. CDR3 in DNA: TGTGCCAGCAGCTTAGTGGGGGGAGCCAATGAGCAGTTCTTC. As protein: CASSLVGGANEQFF.

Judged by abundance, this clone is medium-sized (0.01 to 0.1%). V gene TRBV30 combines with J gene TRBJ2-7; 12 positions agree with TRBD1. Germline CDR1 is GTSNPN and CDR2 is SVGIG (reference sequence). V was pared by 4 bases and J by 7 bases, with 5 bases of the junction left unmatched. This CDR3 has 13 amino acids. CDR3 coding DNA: TGTGCCTGGAAGGGACAGGGGGCGGGGGAGCAGTACTTC. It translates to CAWKGQGAGEQYF. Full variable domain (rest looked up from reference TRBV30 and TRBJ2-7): SQTIHQWPATLVQPVGSPLSLECTVEGTSNPNLYWYRQAAGRGLQLLFYSVGIGQISSEVPQNLSASRPQDRQFILSSKKLLLSDSGFYLCAWKGQGAGEQYFGPGTRLTVT.

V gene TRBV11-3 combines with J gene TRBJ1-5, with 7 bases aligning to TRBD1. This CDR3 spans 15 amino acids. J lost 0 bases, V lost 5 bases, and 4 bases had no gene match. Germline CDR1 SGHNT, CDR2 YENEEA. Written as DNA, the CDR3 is TGTGCCAGCAGCCCTGGACAGGTTAGCAATCAGCCCCAGCATTTT. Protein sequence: CASSPGQVSNQPQHF.

CDR3 bases: TGTGCCAGCAGCTCCAGGACTAGCGGGGCCACAGATACGCAGTATTTT. Protein sequence: CASSSRTSGATDTQYF. The chain links TRBV7-9 to TRBJ2-3; 12 nucleotides match TRBD2. Trimming cost V 4 bases and J 2 bases; bases outside gene matches: 4. CDR3 length equals 16 residues. Germline CDR1 reads SEHNR; CDR2 reads FQNEAQ (reference sequence).

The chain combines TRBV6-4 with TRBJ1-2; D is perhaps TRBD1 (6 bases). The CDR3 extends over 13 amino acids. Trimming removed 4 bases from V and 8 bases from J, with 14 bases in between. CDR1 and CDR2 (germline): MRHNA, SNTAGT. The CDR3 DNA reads TGTGCCAGCAGTGCAGTTCCAGGGGCAGGCTACACCTTC. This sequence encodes CASSAVPGAGYTF.

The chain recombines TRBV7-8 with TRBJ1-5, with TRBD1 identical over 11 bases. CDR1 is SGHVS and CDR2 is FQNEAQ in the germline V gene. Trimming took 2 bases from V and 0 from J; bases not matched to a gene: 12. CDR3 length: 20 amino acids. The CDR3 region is CASSLRSGTGGPYSNQPQHF. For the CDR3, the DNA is TGTGCCAGCAGCTTACGGTCCGGGACAGGGGGACCCTATAGCAATCAGCCCCAGCATTTT.

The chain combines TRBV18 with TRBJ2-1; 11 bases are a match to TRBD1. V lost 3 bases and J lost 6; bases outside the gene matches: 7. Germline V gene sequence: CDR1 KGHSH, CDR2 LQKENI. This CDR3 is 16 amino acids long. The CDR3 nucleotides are TGTGCCAGCTCACCTATCGGACAGGGGGCGACCAATGAGCAGTTCTTC. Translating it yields CASSPIGQGATNEQFF.

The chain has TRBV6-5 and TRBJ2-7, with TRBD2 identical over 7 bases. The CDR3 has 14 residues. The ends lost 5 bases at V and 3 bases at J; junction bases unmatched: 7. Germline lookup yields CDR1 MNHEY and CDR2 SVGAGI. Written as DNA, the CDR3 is TGTGCCAGCAGTAGGACTAGGGAAAACTACGAGCAGTACTTC. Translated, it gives CASSRTRENYEQYF.

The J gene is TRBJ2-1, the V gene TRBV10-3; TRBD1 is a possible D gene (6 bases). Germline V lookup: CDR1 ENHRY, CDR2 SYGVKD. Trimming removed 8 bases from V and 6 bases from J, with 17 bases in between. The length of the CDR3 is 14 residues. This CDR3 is CAIARKQGRNEQFF. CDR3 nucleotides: TGTGCCATCGCCCGGAAACAGGGACGCAATGAGCAGTTCTTC.

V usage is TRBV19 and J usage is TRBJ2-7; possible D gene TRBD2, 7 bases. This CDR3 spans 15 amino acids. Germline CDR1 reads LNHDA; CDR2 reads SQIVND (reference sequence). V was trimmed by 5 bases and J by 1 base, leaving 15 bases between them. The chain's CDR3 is CASSLGGALSYEQYF. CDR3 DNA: TGTGCCAGTAGTTTGGGGGGGGCCCTTTCCTACGAGCAGTACTTC. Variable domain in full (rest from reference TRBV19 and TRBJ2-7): DGGITQSPKYLFRKEGQNVTLSCEQNLNHDAMYWYRQDPGQGLRLIYYSQIVNDFQKGDIAEGYSVSREKKESFPLTVTSAQKNPTAFYLCASSLGGALSYEQYFGPGTRLTVT.

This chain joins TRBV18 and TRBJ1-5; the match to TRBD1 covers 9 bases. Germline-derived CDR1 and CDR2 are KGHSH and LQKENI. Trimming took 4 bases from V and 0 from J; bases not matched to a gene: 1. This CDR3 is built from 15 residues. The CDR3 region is CASSRTGDSNQPQHF. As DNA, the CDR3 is TGTGCCAGCTCACGGACAGGGGATAGCAATCAGCCCCAGCATTTT. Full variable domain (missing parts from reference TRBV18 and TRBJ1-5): NAGVMQNPRHLVRRRGQEARLRCSPMKGHSHVYWYRQLPEEGLKFMVYLQKENIIDESGMPKERFSAEFPKEGPSILRIQQVVRGDSAAYFCASSRTGDSNQPQHFGDGTRLSIL.

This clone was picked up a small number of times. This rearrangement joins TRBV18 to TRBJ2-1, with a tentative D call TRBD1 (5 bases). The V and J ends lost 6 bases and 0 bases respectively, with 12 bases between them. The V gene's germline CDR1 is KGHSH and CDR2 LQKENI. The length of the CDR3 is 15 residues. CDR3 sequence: CASSQGWSSYNEQFF. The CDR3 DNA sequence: TGTGCCAGCTCCCAGGGATGGAGCTCCTACAATGAGCAGTTCTTC.

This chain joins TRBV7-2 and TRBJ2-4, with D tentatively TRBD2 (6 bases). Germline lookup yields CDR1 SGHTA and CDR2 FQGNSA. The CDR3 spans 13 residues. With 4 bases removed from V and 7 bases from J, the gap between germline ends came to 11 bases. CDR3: CASSWRVGNIQYF. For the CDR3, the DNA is TGTGCCAGCAGCTGGAGGGTGGGGAACATTCAGTACTTC.

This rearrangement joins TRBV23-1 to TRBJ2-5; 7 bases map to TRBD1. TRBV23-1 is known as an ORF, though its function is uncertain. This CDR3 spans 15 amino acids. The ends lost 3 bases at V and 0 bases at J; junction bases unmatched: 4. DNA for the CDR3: TGCGCCAGCAGTCAGGCGACAGGGCACCAAGAGACCCAGTACTTC. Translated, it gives CASSQATGHQETQYF.

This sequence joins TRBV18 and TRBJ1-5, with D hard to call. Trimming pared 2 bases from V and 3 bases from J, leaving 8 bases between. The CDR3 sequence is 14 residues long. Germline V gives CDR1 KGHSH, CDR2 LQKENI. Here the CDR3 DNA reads TGTGCCAGCTCACCAGGGAGGGACAATCAGCCCCAGCATTTT. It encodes CASSPGRDNQPQHF.

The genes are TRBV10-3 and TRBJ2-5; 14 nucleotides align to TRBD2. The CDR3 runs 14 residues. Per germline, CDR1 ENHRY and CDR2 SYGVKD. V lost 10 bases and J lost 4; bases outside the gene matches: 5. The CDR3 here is CATRLAGGGETQYF. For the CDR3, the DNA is TGTGCCACCCGACTAGCGGGGGGGGGAGAGACCCAGTACTTC.

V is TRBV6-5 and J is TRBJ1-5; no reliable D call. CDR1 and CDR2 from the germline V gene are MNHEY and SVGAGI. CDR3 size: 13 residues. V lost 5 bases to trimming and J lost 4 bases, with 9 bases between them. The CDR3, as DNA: TGTGCCAGCAGTAGGACTGGGAATCAGCCCCAGCATTTT. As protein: CASSRTGNQPQHF.

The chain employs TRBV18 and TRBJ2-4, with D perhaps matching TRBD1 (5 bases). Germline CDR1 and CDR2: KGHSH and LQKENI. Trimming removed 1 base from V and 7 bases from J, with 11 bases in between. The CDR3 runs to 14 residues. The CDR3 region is CASSPLIQENIQYF. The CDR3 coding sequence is TGTGCCAGCTCACCACTTATACAGGAGAACATTCAGTACTTC.

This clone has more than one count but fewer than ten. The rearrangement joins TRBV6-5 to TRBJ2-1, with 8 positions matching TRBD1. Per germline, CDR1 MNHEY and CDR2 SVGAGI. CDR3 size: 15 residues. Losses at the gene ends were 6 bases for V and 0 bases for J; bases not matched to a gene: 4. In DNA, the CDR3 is TGTGCCAGCAGGTACAGGGGGAGCTCCTACAATGAGCAGTTCTTC. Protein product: CASRYRGSSYNEQFF.

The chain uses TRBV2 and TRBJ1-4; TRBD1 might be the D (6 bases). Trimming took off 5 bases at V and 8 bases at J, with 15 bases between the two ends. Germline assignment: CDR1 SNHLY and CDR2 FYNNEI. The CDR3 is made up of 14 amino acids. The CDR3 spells CASSLQGVGEKLFF. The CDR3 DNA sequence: TGTGCCAGCAGTCTACAGGGAGTAGGGGAAAAACTGTTTTTT.

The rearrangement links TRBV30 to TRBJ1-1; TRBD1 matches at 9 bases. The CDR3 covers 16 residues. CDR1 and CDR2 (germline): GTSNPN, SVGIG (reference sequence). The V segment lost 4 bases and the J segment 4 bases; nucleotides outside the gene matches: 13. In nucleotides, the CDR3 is TGTGCCTGGAAAGGGAAAATCGGGACAGGGTTCACTGAAGCTTTCTTT. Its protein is CAWKGKIGTGFTEAFF. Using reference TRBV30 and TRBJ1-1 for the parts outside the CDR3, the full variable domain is SQTIHQWPATLVQPVGSPLSLECTVEGTSNPNLYWYRQAAGRGLQLLFYSVGIGQISSEVPQNLSASRPQDRQFILSSKKLLLSDSGFYLCAWKGKIGTGFTEAFFGQGTRLTVV.

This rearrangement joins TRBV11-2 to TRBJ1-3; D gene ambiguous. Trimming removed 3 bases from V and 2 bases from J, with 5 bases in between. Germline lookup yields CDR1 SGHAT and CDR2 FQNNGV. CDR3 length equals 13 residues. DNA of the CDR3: TGTGCCAGCAGCTTGGGAGCTGGAAACACCATATATTTT. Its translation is CASSLGAGNTIYF.

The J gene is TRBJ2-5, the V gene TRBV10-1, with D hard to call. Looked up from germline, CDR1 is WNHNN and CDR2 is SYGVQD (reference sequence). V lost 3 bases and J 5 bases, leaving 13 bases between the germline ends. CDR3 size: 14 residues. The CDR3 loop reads CASSDEVNLETQYF. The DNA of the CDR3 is TGCGCCAGCAGTGATGAGGTGAACTTGGAGACCCAGTACTTC.

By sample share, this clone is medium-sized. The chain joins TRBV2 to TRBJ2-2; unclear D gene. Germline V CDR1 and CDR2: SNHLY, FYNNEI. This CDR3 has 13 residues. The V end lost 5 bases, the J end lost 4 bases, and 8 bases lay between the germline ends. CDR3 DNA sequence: TGTGCCAGCAGTTTTAGTAGCACCGGGGAGCTGTTTTTT. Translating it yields CASSFSSTGELFF.

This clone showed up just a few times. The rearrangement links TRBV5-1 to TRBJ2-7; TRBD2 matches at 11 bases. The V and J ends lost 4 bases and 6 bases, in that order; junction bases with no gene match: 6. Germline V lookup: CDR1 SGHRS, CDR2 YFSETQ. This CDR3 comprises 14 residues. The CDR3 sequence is CASSSTSGRAEQYF. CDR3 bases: TGCGCCAGCAGCAGCACTAGCGGGAGAGCCGAGCAGTACTTC.

The CDR3 reads CSVARLAGGNIQYF. CDR3 DNA sequence: TGCAGCGTTGCCCGACTAGCGGGGGGAAACATTCAGTACTTC. The V call is TRBV29-1, the J call TRBJ2-4, with 13 nucleotides matching TRBD2. Unmatched junction bases numbered 3, after V lost 4 bases and J lost 6 bases. Germline CDR1 reads SQVTM; CDR2 reads ANQGSEA. The CDR3 runs 14 residues.

The CDR3 spells CAWTQTGYTEAFF. The CDR3, as DNA: TGTGCCTGGACCCAAACGGGGTACACTGAAGCTTTCTTT. This chain joins TRBV30 and TRBJ1-1; unclear D gene. CDR3 length: 13 amino acids. Germline V gene sequence: CDR1 GTSNPN, CDR2 SVGIG (reference sequence). V was clipped by 4 bases and J by 3 bases, with 12 bases between them. Full variable domain (outside the CDR3, taken from reference TRBV30 and TRBJ1-1): SQTIHQWPATLVQPVGSPLSLECTVEGTSNPNLYWYRQAAGRGLQLLFYSVGIGQISSEVPQNLSASRPQDRQFILSSKKLLLSDSGFYLCAWTQTGYTEAFFGQGTRLTVV.